A selection of T cell receptor beta chains follows, all from one sample in a study of OX40 agonist ivuxolimab in advanced cancers. Assay used: immunoSEQ multiplex PCR; TCRdb lists only in-frame clones, some missing. This sample has over 65,000 clones; just under 95% occur once, and the top ten carry about 0.32%. Sequencing used CD4+ or CD8+ T cells sorted from blood, obtained in a trial of the OX40 agonist ivuxolimab. All receptors come from an adult with an advanced solid tumor such as melanoma, head and neck, liver or kidney cancer. The CDR3 runs from the conserved cysteine through the conserved F or W. The D gene is left open where the match is weak. Size values are once, few and many counts, or a class for expanded clones, and some rows have none.

TRBV28,NA,TRBJ1-3,once,TGTGCCAGCAACCAACCTACGGGTAGGGGAAACACCATATATTTT,CASNQPTGRGNTIYF
TRBV10-3,NA,TRBJ1-1,NA,TGTGCCATCAGTGAGCAGAGAATGAACACTGAAGCTTTCTTT,CAISEQRMNTEAFF
TRBV11-3,NA,TRBJ2-3,NA,TGTGCCAGCAGCAGCCCCCCTAGCGGCACAGATACGCAGTATTTT,CASSSPPSGTDTQYF
TRBV2,NA,TRBJ2-3,NA,TGTGCCAGCAGCGACGGAACTAGTGTTATCGTGCAGTATTTT,CASSDGTSVIVQYF
TRBV28,NA,TRBJ2-5,NA,TGTGCCAGCAGTTTACGGGGGGCGGCCCAAGAGACCCAGTACTTC,CASSLRGAAQETQYF
TRBV14,NA,TRBJ2-2,NA,TGTGCCAGCAGCCATACGGTCACCGGGGAGCTGTTTTTT,CASSHTVTGELFF
TRBV28,NA,TRBJ2-7,NA,TGTGCCAGCAGTTTGGCGGGCGACAGTTCCTACGAGCAGTACTTC,CASSLAGDSSYEQYF
TRBV5-6,TRBD1,TRBJ1-6,NA,TGTGCCAGCAGATATGGGACAGGGAATTCACCCCTCCACTTT,CASRYGTGNSPLHF
TRBV10-3,NA,TRBJ1-4,NA,TGTGCCATCAGTGAGTCGACGAATGAAAAACTGTTTTTT,CAISESTNEKLFF
TRBV28,TRBD2,TRBJ2-5,NA,TGTGCCAGCAGGGGCGGACTAGCGGGAGGGCAAGAGACCCAGTACTTC,CASRGGLAGGQETQYF
TRBV7-3,NA,TRBJ2-3,NA,TGTGCCAGCAGCTTGTCACAAGATACGCAGTATTTT,CASSLSQDTQYF
TRBV11-2,NA,TRBJ1-5,few,TGTGCCAGCAGACCGGCGGGGGATAGCAATCAGCCCCAGCATTTT,CASRPAGDSNQPQHF
TRBV4-3,TRBD1,TRBJ2-7,NA,TGCGCCAGCAGCCAAGATTATACAGGGGGCCTCGAGCAGTACTTC,CASSQDYTGGLEQYF
TRBV7-9,TRBD2,TRBJ2-1,NA,TGTGCCAGCAGCTTATGGGCGGGGGGGCCGAATGAGCAGTTCTTC,CASSLWAGGPNEQFF
TRBV7-9,TRBD1,TRBJ1-1,NA,TGTGCCAGCAGCCCGAAGGACAGGGGTGCTGAAGCTTTCTTT,CASSPKDRGAEAFF
TRBV9,TRBD2,TRBJ2-3,NA,TGTGCCAGCAGCGTGGGGACTAGCGGGGGGTACACAGATACGCAGTATTTT,CASSVGTSGGYTDTQYF
TRBV6-1,TRBD1,TRBJ2-1,NA,TGTGCCAGCAGTCCTAAATGGGACAGGGGCCATGAGCAGTTCTTC,CASSPKWDRGHEQFF
TRBV7-2,NA,TRBJ1-3,once,TGTGCCAGCAGCTTATTGTGGGGATCCTCTGGAAACACCATATATTTT,CASSLLWGSSGNTIYF
TRBV5-1,NA,TRBJ2-5,NA,TGCGCCAGCAGCTTGGGAGGGGGACAAGAGACCCAGTACTTC,CASSLGGGQETQYF
TRBV6-5,NA,TRBJ1-5,NA,TGTGCCAGCAGTCGAAATCAGCCCCAGCATTTT,CASSRNQPQHF
TRBV27,NA,TRBJ2-1,NA,TGTGCCAGCAGTTCTTCAGCGGACTCCTACAATGAGCGGTTCTTC,CASSSSADSYNERFF
TRBV6-4,TRBD2,TRBJ2-7,NA,TGTGCCAGCAGTGAACTAGCGGGAGGGATCGACGAGCAGTACTTC,CASSELAGGIDEQYF
TRBV7-2,NA,TRBJ1-1,once,TGTGCCAGCAGCTCCTCTATGAACACTGAAGCTTTCTTT,CASSSSMNTEAFF
TRBV5-1,NA,TRBJ1-1,NA,TGCGCCAGCAGCTTAGACAGCCCTATGAACACTGAAGCTTTCTTT,CASSLDSPMNTEAFF
TRBV11-3,TRBD2,TRBJ2-1,NA,TGTGCCAGCAGCCGACTAGCGGGGGGGTTGGATGAGCAGTTCTTC,CASSRLAGGLDEQFF
TRBV18,TRBD1,TRBJ1-5,NA,TGTGCCAGCTCACTGTTTACGCCTCGGGACAGCCCCAATCAGCCCCAGCATTTT,CASSLFTPRDSPNQPQHF
TRBV9,NA,TRBJ1-4,NA,TGTGCCACCCCGAGAGCCGGACATAGAACCTTTGCAACTAATGAAAAACTGTTTTTT,CATPRAGHRTFATNEKLFF
TRBV19,NA,TRBJ2-7,few,TGTGCCAGTAGTCGAGGAATCGGCCACGAGCAGTACTTC,CASSRGIGHEQYF
TRBV18,TRBD1,TRBJ2-3,NA,TGTGCCAGTCAGGGACAGACAGATACGCAGTATTTT,CASQGQTDTQYF
TRBV7-3,NA,TRBJ2-1,NA,TGTGCCAGCAGCTTAACGGGCCAGAACTACAATGAGCAGTTCTTC,CASSLTGQNYNEQFF
TRBV28,TRBD1,TRBJ2-6,once,TGTGCCAGTACCAGGGGGTCTGGGGCCAACGTCCTGACTTTC,CASTRGSGANVLTF
TRBV9,NA,TRBJ1-4,NA,TGTGCCAGCAGCGTATGGGCAAGGGCGCGCCATAATGAAAAACTGTTTTTT,CASSVWARARHNEKLFF
TRBV6-6,NA,TRBJ2-6,NA,TGTGCCAGCACCCCGGTAGGGGGCTCTGGGGCCAACGTCCTGACTTTC,CASTPVGGSGANVLTF
TRBV28,NA,TRBJ1-5,NA,TGTGCCAGCAGTTCAAGTATTAAGCCCCAGCATTTT,CASSSSIKPQHF
TRBV5-6,NA,TRBJ1-6,NA,TGTGCCAGCAGCCCCCGGTTCAATTCACCCCTCCACTTT,CASSPRFNSPLHF
TRBV21-1,NA,TRBJ2-3,NA,TGTGCCAGCAGCGACCGGGACAGGGCAGGAGATACGCAGTATTTT,CASSDRDRAGDTQYF
TRBV10-3,TRBD1,TRBJ2-2,NA,TGTGCCATCAGTAAGGGACAGGGGGACACCGGGGAGCTGTTTTTT,CAISKGQGDTGELFF
TRBV5-4,TRBD1,TRBJ1-2,once,TGTGCCAGCAGCCCCTCCGGGACAGGGATTTTGGGTAACTATGGCTACACCTTC,CASSPSGTGILGNYGYTF
TRBV18,TRBD1,TRBJ1-1,NA,TGTGCCAGCTCACCAATGGAAGGACAGGGGAACACTGAAGCTTTCTTT,CASSPMEGQGNTEAFF
TRBV4-3,NA,TRBJ2-1,NA,TGCGCCAGCAGCCAAGTTTCAGGTGGCCTCTGGAATGAGCAGTTCTTC,CASSQVSGGLWNEQFF
TRBV10-3,NA,TRBJ2-7,NA,TGTGCCATCAGGGGCAGCCCTTCAACAGGGGAGCAGTACTTC,CAIRGSPSTGEQYF
TRBV18,TRBD1,TRBJ1-5,NA,TGTGCCAGCTCGGGACAGGAACTCCGGCAGCCCCAGCATTTT,CASSGQELRQPQHF
TRBV28,NA,TRBJ2-4,NA,TGTGCCAGCAGTTTAGAGGTAAACATTCAGTACTTC,CASSLEVNIQYF
TRBV25-1,TRBD1,TRBJ2-7,NA,TGTGCCAGCAGCCTGACAGGGGGCTACGAGCAGTACTTC,CASSLTGGYEQYF
TRBV28,NA,TRBJ2-1,NA,TGTGCCACCACCCGGGACGGACAATACAATGAGCAGTTCTTC,CATTRDGQYNEQFF
TRBV5-1,NA,TRBJ2-5,NA,TGCGCCAGCAGCCCAACAGGGAGTATCGCAGAGACCCAGTACTTC,CASSPTGSIAETQYF
TRBV19,TRBD1,TRBJ1-2,NA,TGTGCCAGTAGTATATTGGGACAGTCTGACTATGGCTACACCTTC,CASSILGQSDYGYTF
TRBV11-2,NA,TRBJ1-1,NA,TGTGCCAGCAGCTACCTAAGCGGGAACACTGAAGCTTTCTTT,CASSYLSGNTEAFF
TRBV7-6,NA,TRBJ1-2,NA,TGTGCCAGCAGCTTAAGGAGCAGGTTAACCGGCCCCTATGGCTACACCTTC,CASSLRSRLTGPYGYTF
TRBV6-5,NA,TRBJ2-1,NA,TGTGCCAGCACCGGCCGGGACAAATACAATGAGCAGTTCTTC,CASTGRDKYNEQFF
TRBV15,TRBD1,TRBJ1-4,NA,TGTGCCACCCGAAATACTACAGGGGGTACTAATGAAAAACTGTTTTTT,CATRNTTGGTNEKLFF
TRBV7-9,NA,TRBJ2-7,NA,TGTGCCAGCAGCTCTCGAGATAACCCTCTGTACTTC,CASSSRDNPLYF
TRBV7-2,NA,TRBJ1-3,NA,TGTGCCAGCAGCTTAGGGGGCGGGTTCTCTGGAAACACCATATATTTT,CASSLGGGFSGNTIYF